These 30 T cell receptor beta chains were all obtained from the same sample, sequenced in a study of blood T cell repertoires in COVID-19. The assay was immunoSEQ multiplex PCR, and TCRdb's table has in-frame clones only and misses some. The data show 85,000 to 120,000 clones, 75% to 95% seen once. The sample taken for sequencing was peripheral blood. The receptors here all came from a man aged 18 to 29 with acute or convalescent COVID-19.

The chain is built from TRBV4-2 and TRBJ2-2; D gene unclear. The germline CDR1 and CDR2 sequences are LGHNA and YNFKEQ. The CDR3 loop spans 13 amino acids. Deletions cut 4 bases from V and 3 bases from J, with 6 bases between. CDR3: CASSPFDTGELFF. In DNA form, the CDR3 reads TGTGCCAGCAGCCCATTTGACACCGGGGAGCTGTTTTTT.

This rearrangement joins TRBV29-1 to TRBJ1-1; D is perhaps TRBD1 (6 bases). Between the trimmed V and J ends, which lost 0 bases and 1 base, there was a span of 9 bases. The CDR3 is made up of 14 amino acids. Germline CDR1 reads SQVTM; CDR2 reads ANQGSEA. CDR3 coding DNA: TGCAGCGTTGAAGATCTAGGGGGGAACACTGAAGCTTTCTTT. It yields the protein CSVEDLGGNTEAFF.

The chain couples TRBV7-9 to TRBJ2-3, with 8 bases identical to TRBD2. This CDR3 is built from 17 residues. The ends lost 0 bases at V and 1 base at J; junction bases unmatched: 6. Germline CDR1 reads SEHNR; CDR2 reads FQNEAQ (reference sequence). For the CDR3, the DNA is TGTGCCAGCAGCTTAGCGATGTCAGCGGGGGGCACAGATACGCAGTATTTT. Its protein is CASSLAMSAGGTDTQYF.

The chain has TRBV10-2 and TRBJ2-7, with TRBD1 matching over 10 bases. The ends lost 3 bases at V and 2 bases at J; junction bases unmatched: 4. Germline V gene sequence: CDR1 WSHSY, CDR2 SAAADI. The CDR3 loop spans 15 amino acids. The DNA for the CDR3 is TGCGCCAGCAGTGAACAGGGACAGGGGCCCTACGAGCAGTACTTC. Encoded protein: CASSEQGQGPYEQYF.

J is TRBJ1-5 and V is TRBV27; D unclear. CDR1 is MNHEY, CDR2 SMNVEV, per germline (reference sequence). The CDR3 contains 15 residues. Trimming removed 5 bases from V and 0 bases from J, with 11 bases in between. The CDR3 here is CASSLGSYSNQPQHF. The CDR3 nucleotides read TGTGCCAGCAGTCTAGGGAGTTATAGCAATCAGCCCCAGCATTTT.

The rearrangement links TRBV29-1 to TRBJ1-2; 7 bases fit TRBD1. There are 11 residues in the CDR3. Germline loops: CDR1 SQVTM, CDR2 ANQGSEA. V was pared by 7 bases and J by 3 bases, with 2 bases of the junction left unmatched. CDR3 amino acids: CSAGQDYGYTF. The CDR3, as DNA: TGCAGCGCTGGACAGGACTATGGCTACACCTTC.

V gene TRBV7-2 combines with J gene TRBJ1-2; 8 nucleotides align to TRBD1. The CDR3 consists of 14 residues. Germline trimming cut 5 bases from V and 8 bases from J; bases unmatched to any gene: 10. CDR1 is SGHTA, CDR2 FQGNSA, per germline. The CDR3 sequence: CASSPRTGHRGYTF. The DNA for the CDR3 is TGTGCCAGCAGCCCTAGGACAGGGCATAGGGGCTACACCTTC.

J is TRBJ1-4 and V is TRBV29-1; TRBD1 is a possible D gene (6 bases). CDR1 and CDR2 (germline): SQVTM, ANQGSEA. The CDR3 contains 13 residues. Between the trimmed V and J ends, which lost 4 bases and 8 bases, there was a span of 14 bases. CDR3 protein: CSVVQQGSEKLFF. CDR3 in DNA: TGCAGCGTTGTGCAACAGGGTTCCGAAAAACTGTTTTTT.

Details on this clone: At the DNA level, this CDR3 is encoded by other sequences in the same sample as well. The J gene is TRBJ2-7, the V gene TRBV19, with 10 bases lining up with TRBD1. CDR1 and CDR2 from the germline V gene are LNHDA and SQIVND (reference sequence). The length of the CDR3 is 13 residues. V gave up 5 bases and J gave up 3 bases; unmatched junction bases: 1. CDR3 in amino acids: CASSRDRGYEQYF. The CDR3 nucleotides read TGTGCCAGTAGTCGGGACAGGGGCTACGAGCAGTACTTC.

The J gene is TRBJ1-4, the V gene TRBV19; no firm D call. The V end was cut by 1 base, the J end by 0 bases, with 9 bases between. Germline loops: CDR1 LNHDA, CDR2 SQIVND (reference sequence). The CDR3 covers 16 residues. CDR3 in amino acids: CASSIVGPATNEKLFF. The CDR3 coding sequence is TGTGCCAGTAGTATAGTTGGCCCTGCAACTAATGAAAAACTGTTTTTT. Full variable domain (remainder filled in from reference TRBV19 and TRBJ1-4): DGGITQSPKYLFRKEGQNVTLSCEQNLNHDAMYWYRQDPGQGLRLIYYSQIVNDFQKGDIAEGYSVSREKKESFPLTVTSAQKNPTAFYLCASSIVGPATNEKLFFGSGTQLSVL.

The chain joins TRBV18 to TRBJ2-5; TRBD1 matches 7 bases. The CDR3 runs 17 residues. Germline V gene data show CDR1 as KGHSH and CDR2 as LQKENI. J was trimmed by 5 bases and V by 1 base; bases with no gene match: 13. The CDR3 here is CASSPQSFSGGQETQYF. In DNA form, the CDR3 reads TGTGCCAGCTCACCACAAAGTTTTTCAGGGGGTCAGGAGACCCAGTACTTC.

CDR3 DNA: TGTGCCAGCAGTGACCCGGGAGTATCCTACGAGCAGTACTTC. It encodes CASSDPGVSYEQYF. The V and J genes are TRBV6-1 and TRBJ2-7, with D possibly TRBD2 on 6 matching bases. Germline CDR1 is MNHNS and CDR2 is SASEGT. The CDR3 has 14 amino acids. V shed 3 bases and J shed 1 base, with 10 bases lying between them.

This chain uses TRBV14 with TRBJ2-2; 11 nucleotides agree with TRBD2. The J segment lost 5 bases and the V segment lost 5 bases, leaving 1 base of the junction unmatched. The CDR3 extends over 14 amino acids. Germline CDR1 is SGHDN and CDR2 is FVKESK. DNA for the CDR3: TGTGCCAGCAGCGGACTAGCGGGTACCGGGGAGCTGTTTTTT. Protein sequence: CASSGLAGTGELFF.

The V call is TRBV9, the J call TRBJ1-6, with 9 bases lining up with TRBD1. After removal of 3 bases from V and 7 bases from J, the junction contained 5 bases not matched to a gene. This CDR3 has 15 residues. Germline V gene data show CDR1 as SGDLS and CDR2 as YYNGEE. This CDR3 is CASSAPGTGNSPLHF. CDR3 coding DNA: TGTGCCAGCAGCGCCCCCGGGACAGGGAATTCACCCCTCCACTTT.

The table lists this clone with a few counts. The chain joins TRBV6-2 or TRBV6-3 to TRBJ1-1; TRBD1 might be the D (6 bases). Germline V CDR1 and CDR2: MNHEY, SVGEGT. This CDR3 contains 15 residues. Trimming shortened V by 2 bases and J by 0 bases, and 10 bases separated the two germline ends. The CDR3 region is CASSYPTGLNTEAFF. CDR3 coding DNA: TGTGCCAGCAGTTACCCGACAGGATTGAACACTGAAGCTTTCTTT.

This chain joins TRBV6-5 and TRBJ1-2, with 8 positions matching TRBD1. V lost 6 bases to trimming and J lost 4 bases; unmatched junction nucleotides: 7. In germline, CDR1 is MNHEY, CDR2 SVGAGI. The length of the CDR3 is 14 residues. The CDR3 nucleotides read TGTGCCAGCAGGAAGGACAGGGAGGTCTATGGCTACACCTTC. Residues: CASRKDREVYGYTF.

In nucleotides, the CDR3 is TGCGCCAGCAGTGAGTCGGGAGCCGGCAGCACAGATACGCAGTATTTT. Translated, it gives CASSESGAGSTDTQYF. The chain couples TRBV10-1 to TRBJ2-3, with a tentative D call TRBD2 (5 bases). This CDR3 is 16 amino acids long. The germline V gene encodes CDR1 WNHNN and CDR2 SYGVQD (reference sequence). Trimming took 0 bases from V and 0 from J, leaving 10 bases between them.

The chain recombines TRBV19 with TRBJ2-3, with unresolved D. Trimming took 5 bases from V and 1 from J, leaving 10 bases between them. CDR1 and CDR2 from the germline V gene are LNHDA and SQIVND (reference sequence). The CDR3 has 14 amino acids. CDR3 protein: CASSYQRRTDTQYF. CDR3 coding DNA: TGTGCCAGTAGTTACCAGCGCCGCACAGATACGCAGTATTTT. The full variable domain, in which reference TRBV19 and TRBJ2-3 provide the parts outside the CDR3, is DGGITQSPKYLFRKEGQNVTLSCEQNLNHDAMYWYRQDPGQGLRLIYYSQIVNDFQKGDIAEGYSVSREKKESFPLTVTSAQKNPTAFYLCASSYQRRTDTQYFGPGTRLTVL.

The V gene is TRBV19, the J gene TRBJ2-7; 7 bases are shared with TRBD1. CDR1 and CDR2 (germline): LNHDA, SQIVND (reference sequence). The J segment lost 6 bases and the V segment lost 5 bases, leaving 7 bases of the junction unmatched. The CDR3 loop spans 13 amino acids. The CDR3 protein is CASSRTGPLEQYF. CDR3 DNA: TGTGCCAGTAGTCGGACAGGCCCCCTCGAGCAGTACTTC. The whole variable domain, remainder taken from reference TRBV19 and TRBJ2-7, is DGGITQSPKYLFRKEGQNVTLSCEQNLNHDAMYWYRQDPGQGLRLIYYSQIVNDFQKGDIAEGYSVSREKKESFPLTVTSAQKNPTAFYLCASSRTGPLEQYFGPGTRLTVT.

The chain employs TRBV11-2 and TRBJ1-1; TRBD1 matches at 7 bases. V shed 3 bases and J 5 bases; nucleotides not matched to a gene: 3. The CDR3 contains 13 residues. Germline CDR1 SGHAT, CDR2 FQNNGV. The CDR3 spells CASSFQTGTEAFF. The CDR3 bases are TGTGCCAGCAGCTTCCAGACAGGGACTGAAGCTTTCTTT.

This sequence joins TRBV14 and TRBJ2-7, with 9 bases identical to TRBD2. The CDR3 totals 17 residues. Trimming removed 1 base from V and 4 bases from J; junction bases left unmatched: 11. CDR1 is SGHDN and CDR2 is FVKESK in the germline V gene. The chain's CDR3 is CASSQGVGLAGKYEQYF. CDR3 coding DNA: TGTGCCAGCAGCCAAGGAGTGGGGCTAGCGGGAAAGTACGAGCAGTACTTC.

The gene calls are TRBV12-3 or TRBV12-4 and TRBJ2-2; D is undetermined. CDR3 size: 13 residues. V lost 7 bases and J 6 bases, leaving 12 bases between the germline ends. CDR3 bases: TGTGCCAGCATAATTTGGGCAGCCGGGGAGCTGTTTTTT. Its translation: CASIIWAAGELFF.

The chain has TRBV11-2 and TRBJ1-6; 8 nucleotides agree with TRBD1. The CDR3 runs to 14 residues. Germline CDR1 is SGHAT and CDR2 is FQNNGV. The trim removed 4 bases at V and 8 bases at J, leaving 4 bases unmatched. This CDR3 is CASSSNRGYSPLHF. CDR3 DNA sequence: TGTGCCAGCAGCTCCAACAGGGGGTATTCACCCCTCCACTTT.

CDR3 protein: CASSLVPLGGQGINNEQFF. For the CDR3, the DNA is TGTGCCAGCAGCTTAGTGCCGCTGGGGGGACAGGGAATTAACAATGAGCAGTTCTTC. The chain carries TRBV11-2 and TRBJ2-1; 9 bases match TRBD1. From germline, CDR1 is SGHAT and CDR2 FQNNGV. J gave up 5 bases and V 1 base, and 15 bases lay outside the gene matches. This CDR3 is 19 amino acids long.

The chain uses TRBV6-6 and TRBJ2-5, with 9 bases that match TRBD1. V shed 5 bases and J 2 bases; nucleotides not matched to a gene: 21. The V gene's germline CDR1 is MNHNY and CDR2 SVGAGI (reference sequence). The CDR3 contains 20 residues. CDR3 region: CASSHTRPTGTGRGQETQYF. The CDR3 DNA reads as TGTGCCAGCAGTCACACTAGACCCACCGGGACAGGGAGAGGTCAAGAGACCCAGTACTTC.

This chain uses TRBV6-5 with TRBJ2-7; TRBD1 aligns across 8 bases. Trimming cost V 0 bases and J 7 bases; bases outside gene matches: 8. The CDR3 sequence is 15 residues long. The germline V gene encodes CDR1 MNHEY and CDR2 SVGAGI. CDR3: CASSYSGDRDREQYF. CDR3 nucleotides: TGTGCCAGCAGTTACTCGGGGGACCGGGACAGGGAGCAGTACTTC.

V gene TRBV9 combines with J gene TRBJ1-5; TRBD1 might be the D (5 bases). This CDR3 has 14 amino acids. Per the germline V gene, CDR1 is SGDLS and CDR2 is YYNGEE. The germline V and J ends were trimmed by 4 bases and 3 bases, with 11 bases remaining between them. The CDR3 DNA is TGTGCCAGCAGCATCACAGGTTCCAATCAGCCCCAGCATTTT. Protein: CASSITGSNQPQHF.

The chain links TRBV2 to TRBJ2-1; 9 nucleotides align to TRBD1. This CDR3 comprises 14 residues. Losses at the gene ends were 7 bases for V and 4 bases for J; bases not matched to a gene: 5. The germline gives CDR1 SNHLY, CDR2 FYNNEI. This CDR3 reads CASMPGTGYNEQFF. In DNA, the CDR3 is TGTGCCAGCATGCCCGGGACAGGGTACAATGAGCAGTTCTTC. Combining the CDR3 with reference TRBV2 and TRBJ2-1 gives the whole variable domain EPEVTQTPSHQVTQMGQEVILRCVPISNHLYFYWYRQILGQKVEFLVSFYNNEISEKSEIFDDQFSVERPDGSNFTLKIRSTKLEDSAMYFCASMPGTGYNEQFFGPGTRLTVL.

The chain employs TRBV9 and TRBJ2-7, with D possibly being TRBD2 (7 bases). The CDR3 is 12 residues long. CDR1 is SGDLS, CDR2 YYNGEE, per germline. V was trimmed by 6 bases and J by 5 bases, leaving 12 bases between them. CDR3 region: CASTRGGDEQYF. The CDR3 coding sequence is TGTGCCAGCACCAGGGGAGGGGACGAGCAGTACTTC.

The J gene is TRBJ2-5, the V gene TRBV18, with D unclear. V was cut by 5 bases and J by 7 bases, with 20 bases left in between. This CDR3 contains 15 residues. Germline lookup yields CDR1 KGHSH and CDR2 LQKENI. The CDR3 is CASSEVGPTVGTQYF. The CDR3 DNA sequence: TGTGCCAGCTCAGAGGTGGGTCCGACCGTGGGGACCCAGTACTTC.